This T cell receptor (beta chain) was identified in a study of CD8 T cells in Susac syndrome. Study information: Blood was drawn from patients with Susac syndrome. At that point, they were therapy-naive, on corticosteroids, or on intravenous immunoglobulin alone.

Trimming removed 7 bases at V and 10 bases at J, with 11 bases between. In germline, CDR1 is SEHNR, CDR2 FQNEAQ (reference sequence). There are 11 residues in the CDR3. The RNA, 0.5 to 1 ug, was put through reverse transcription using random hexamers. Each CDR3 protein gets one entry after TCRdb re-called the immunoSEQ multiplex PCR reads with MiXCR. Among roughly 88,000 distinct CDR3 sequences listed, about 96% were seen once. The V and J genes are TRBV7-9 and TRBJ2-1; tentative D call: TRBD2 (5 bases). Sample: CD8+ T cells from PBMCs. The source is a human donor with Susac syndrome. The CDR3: CASTLGGEQFF. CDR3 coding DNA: TGTGCCAGCACCTTGGGCGGGGAGCAGTTCTTC.